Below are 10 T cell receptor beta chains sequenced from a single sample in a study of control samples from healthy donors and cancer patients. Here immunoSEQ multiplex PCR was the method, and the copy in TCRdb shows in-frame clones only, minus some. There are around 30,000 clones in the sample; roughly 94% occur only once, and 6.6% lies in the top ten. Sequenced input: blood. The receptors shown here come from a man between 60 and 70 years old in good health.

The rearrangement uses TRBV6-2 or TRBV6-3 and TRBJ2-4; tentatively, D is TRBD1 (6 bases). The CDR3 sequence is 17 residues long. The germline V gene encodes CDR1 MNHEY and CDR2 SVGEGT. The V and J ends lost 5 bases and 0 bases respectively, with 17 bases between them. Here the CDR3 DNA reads TGTGCCAGCAGTGGCACCGGGACACGACTAGCCAAAAACATTCAGTACTTC. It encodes CASSGTGTRLAKNIQYF.

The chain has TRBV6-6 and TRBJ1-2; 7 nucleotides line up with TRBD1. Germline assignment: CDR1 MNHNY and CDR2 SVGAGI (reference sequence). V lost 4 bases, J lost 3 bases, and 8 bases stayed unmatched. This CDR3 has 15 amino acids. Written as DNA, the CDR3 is TGTGCCAGCAGTTCCACAGACAGGGAGGACTATGGCTACACCTTC. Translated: CASSSTDREDYGYTF.

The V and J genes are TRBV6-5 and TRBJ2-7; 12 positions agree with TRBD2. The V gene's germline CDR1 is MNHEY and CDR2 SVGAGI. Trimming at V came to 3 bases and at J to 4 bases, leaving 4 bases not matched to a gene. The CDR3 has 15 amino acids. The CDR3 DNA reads TGTGCCAGCAGTTATTCGACTAGCGGGAGTTACGAGCAGTACTTC. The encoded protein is CASSYSTSGSYEQYF.

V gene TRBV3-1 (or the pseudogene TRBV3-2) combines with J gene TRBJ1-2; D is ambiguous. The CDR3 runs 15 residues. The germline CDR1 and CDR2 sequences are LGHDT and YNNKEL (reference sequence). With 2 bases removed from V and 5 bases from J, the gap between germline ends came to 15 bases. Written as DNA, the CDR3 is TGTGCCAGCAGCCAAACAATCGGGGTGGGATATGGCTACACCTTC. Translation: CASSQTIGVGYGYTF.

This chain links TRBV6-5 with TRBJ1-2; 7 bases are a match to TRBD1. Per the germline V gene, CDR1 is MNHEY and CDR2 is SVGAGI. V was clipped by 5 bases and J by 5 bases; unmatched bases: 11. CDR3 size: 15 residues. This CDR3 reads CASSLRGGGGYGYTF. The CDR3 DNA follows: TGTGCCAGCAGTCTTCGGGGAGGGGGCGGGTATGGCTACACCTTC.

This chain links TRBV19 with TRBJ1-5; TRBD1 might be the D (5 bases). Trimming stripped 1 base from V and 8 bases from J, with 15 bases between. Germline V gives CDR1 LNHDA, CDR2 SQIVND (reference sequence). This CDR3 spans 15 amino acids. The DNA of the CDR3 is TGTGCCAGTAGTATAGTGGGGGTGCCCGAGGAGCCCCAGCATTTT. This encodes CASSIVGVPEEPQHF.

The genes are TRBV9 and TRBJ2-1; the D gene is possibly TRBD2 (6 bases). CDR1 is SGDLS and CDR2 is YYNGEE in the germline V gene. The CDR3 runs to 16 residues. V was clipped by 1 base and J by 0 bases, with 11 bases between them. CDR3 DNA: TGTGCCAGCAGCGTACCCGGCGGGGCCTCCTACAATGAGCAGTTCTTC. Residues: CASSVPGGASYNEQFF.

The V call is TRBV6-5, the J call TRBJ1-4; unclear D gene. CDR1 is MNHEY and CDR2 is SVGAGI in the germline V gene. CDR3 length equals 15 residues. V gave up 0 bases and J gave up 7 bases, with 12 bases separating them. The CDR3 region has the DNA TGTGCCAGCAGTTACTCGATGGGAACGGGTGAAAAACTGTTTTTT. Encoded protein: CASSYSMGTGEKLFF.

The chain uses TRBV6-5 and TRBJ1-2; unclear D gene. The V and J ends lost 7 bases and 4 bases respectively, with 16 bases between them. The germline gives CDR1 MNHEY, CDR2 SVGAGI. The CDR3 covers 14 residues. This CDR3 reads CASTEEGGGYGYTF. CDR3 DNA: TGTGCCAGCACGGAGGAGGGTGGAGGCTATGGCTACACCTTC.

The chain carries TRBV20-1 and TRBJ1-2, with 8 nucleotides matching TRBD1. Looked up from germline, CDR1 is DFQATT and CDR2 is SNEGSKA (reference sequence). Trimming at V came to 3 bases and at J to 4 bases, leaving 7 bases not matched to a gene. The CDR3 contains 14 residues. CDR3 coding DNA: TGCAGTGCTAGTCTGCCAGGGGGCAGCTATGGCTACACCTTC. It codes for CSASLPGGSYGYTF.